The following is a T cell receptor beta chain sequence with its context. Its antigen is unknown. The repertoire was sequenced with immunoSEQ multiplex PCR; TCRdb's copy has only in-frame clones and lacks some. There are under 400,000 clones in the sample; about 93% occur only once, and 5.7% lies in the top ten. The sample originates from a study of brain T cells in children with intractable seizures. Study-level findings and limits: Absence of clones before surgery may stem from lower sequencing depth. Patients' HCMV serostatus was unknown; virus specificity rests on CDR3 similarity alone.

The V gene end was trimmed by 5 bases and the J gene end by 4 bases; junction bases not matched to a gene: 4. The CDR3 is 14 residues long. CDR1 and CDR2 (germline): SGHAT, FQNNGV. As for time point: blood from clinic visit 5 months post-surgery; TSC patient then seizure free. Surgery cases with the highest brain T cell transcript signatures were chosen for sequencing. At least one anti-epileptic drug was given before surgery. The material sequenced was peripheral blood, taken more than 4 months after surgery. This clonotype originated in a boy under two years old with tuberous sclerosis and intractable seizures. The V and J genes are TRBV11-2 and TRBJ1-4; 7 bases align to TRBD1. The CDR3 region has the DNA TGTGCCAGCAGCCTGACAGGGATTAATGAAAAACTGTTTTTT. Its protein is CASSLTGINEKLFF.